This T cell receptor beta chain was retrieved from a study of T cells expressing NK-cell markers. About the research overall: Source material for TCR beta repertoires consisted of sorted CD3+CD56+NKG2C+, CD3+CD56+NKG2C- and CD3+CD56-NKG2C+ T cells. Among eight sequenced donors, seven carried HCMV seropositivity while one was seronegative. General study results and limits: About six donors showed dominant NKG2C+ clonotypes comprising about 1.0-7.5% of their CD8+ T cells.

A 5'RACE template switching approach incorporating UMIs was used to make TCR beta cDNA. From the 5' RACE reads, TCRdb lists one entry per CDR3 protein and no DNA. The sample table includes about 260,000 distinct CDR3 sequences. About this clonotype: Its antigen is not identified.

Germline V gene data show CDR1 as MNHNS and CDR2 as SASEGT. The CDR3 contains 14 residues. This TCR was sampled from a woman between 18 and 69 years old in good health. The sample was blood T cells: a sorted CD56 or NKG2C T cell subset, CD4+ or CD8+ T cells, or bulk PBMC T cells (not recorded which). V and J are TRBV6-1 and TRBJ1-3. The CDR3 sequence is CASRPQLGGNTIYF.